This section outlines one T cell receptor beta chain sequence together with its context. The antigen is undetermined. This record comes from a study of Ad26.COV2.S vaccination and SARS-CoV-2 variants. Only in-frame clones appear in the TCRdb table, and some are missing; sequencing was by immunoSEQ multiplex PCR. This repertoire shows about 480,000 clones, roughly 89% found once; its top ten account for 13%. As for treatment: 15 to 20 received Ad26.COV2.S at low or high dose, single or two shots; 5 received placebo; per-sample allocation not given. Sampling was performed 63 days after the first vaccine or placebo injection. General study points: Whether participants received vaccine or placebo, their non-spike TCR breadth was similar.

The clonotype was recovered from a person aged 18 to 59 who received the Ad26.COV2.S COVID-19 vaccine or a placebo. Sequenced here: peripheral blood, sampled in a trial of Ad26.COV2.S vaccine versus placebo.

The CDR3 here is CASSTGQDSNEQYF. The CDR3 region has the DNA TGCGCCAGCAGCACCGGACAGGATAGTAACGAGCAGTACTTC. The V gene is TRBV5-1, the J gene TRBJ2-7; 7 bases are a match to TRBD1. V lost 4 bases and J lost 5; bases outside the gene matches: 9. The CDR3 length is 14 residues. In germline, CDR1 is SGHRS, CDR2 YFSETQ. Together with reference TRBV5-1 and TRBJ2-7, the CDR3 gives the full variable domain: KAGVTQTPRYLIKTRGQQVTLSCSPISGHRSVSWYQQTPGQGLQFLFEYFSETQRNKGNFPGRFSGRQFSNSRSEMNVSTLELGDSALYLCASSTGQDSNEQYFGPGTRLTVT.